Shown below are 32 T cell receptor beta chains from a single sample sequenced in a study of blood T cell repertoires in COVID-19. The assay was immunoSEQ multiplex PCR, and TCRdb's table has in-frame clones only and misses some. Of a few hundred thousand clones listed, 75% to 90% are singletons. The sequenced sample consisted of PBMCs or T cells enriched from blood (not recorded which). These receptors were taken from a man aged 18-30 years who had recovered from COVID-19.

Here the CDR3 reads CASSQAPISSYNSPLHF. The CDR3 nucleotides read TGTGCCAGCAGCCAGGCCCCAATAAGCTCCTATAATTCACCCCTCCACTTT. The chain recombines TRBV3-1 (or the pseudogene TRBV3-2) with TRBJ1-6; D is undetermined. CDR1 is LGHDT, CDR2 YNNKEL, per germline (reference sequence). This CDR3 region has 17 residues. The V end lost 3 bases, the J end lost 0 bases, and 12 bases lay between the germline ends.

The chain joins TRBV3-1 (or the pseudogene TRBV3-2) to TRBJ2-1; 11 nucleotides match TRBD2. Germline loops: CDR1 LGHDT, CDR2 YNNKEL (reference sequence). This CDR3 spans 15 amino acids. Trimming took 4 bases from V and 7 from J; bases not matched to a gene: 6. CDR3 sequence (DNA): TGTGCCAGCAGCCCCGGAAGACTAGCGGGGAATGAGCAGTTCTTC. This translates into CASSPGRLAGNEQFF.

CDR3 nucleotides: TGTGCCAGCAGCGCCAGGGGGCGGGGAGCCGGGGAGCTGTTTTTT. Translated, it gives CASSARGRGAGELFF. This chain uses TRBV5-6 with TRBJ2-2; 8 bases agree with TRBD1. CDR1 SGHDT and CDR2 YYEEEE come from the germline V gene. Unmatched junction bases numbered 8, after V lost 4 bases and J lost 6 bases. This CDR3 has 15 residues.

The chain recombines TRBV9 with TRBJ2-5, with D perhaps matching TRBD2 (6 bases). Germline lookup yields CDR1 SGDLS and CDR2 YYNGEE. V lost 1 base, J lost 1 base, and 8 bases lay in between. The CDR3 runs 14 residues. This CDR3 reads CASSVREFQETQYF. CDR3 in DNA: TGTGCCAGCAGCGTACGGGAGTTCCAAGAGACCCAGTACTTC.

V gene TRBV25-1 combines with J gene TRBJ1-4; TRBD1 agrees at 7 bases. The CDR3 runs to 13 residues. CDR1 MGHDK and CDR2 SYGVNS come from the germline V gene. V gave up 4 bases and J gave up 8 bases; unmatched junction bases: 4. CDR3 sequence reads: CASSAPTGEKLFF. The CDR3 bases are TGTGCCAGCAGTGCCCCGACAGGGGAAAAACTGTTTTTT.

The gene calls are TRBV12-2 and TRBJ1-5; the DNA was not used to check the table's D call, TRBD1. TRBV12-2 is flagged as a pseudogene. CDR3 length: 13 residues. The CDR3 DNA follows: TGTGCAAGTCGCACAGGAGGCAATCAGCCCCAGCATTTT. Its translation is CASRTGGNQPQHF.

This sequence joins TRBV29-1 and TRBJ2-1, with TRBD2 matching 12 bases. CDR1 and CDR2 from the germline V gene are SQVTM and ANQGSEA. The trim removed 2 bases at V and 2 bases at J, leaving 4 bases unmatched. This CDR3 region has 16 residues. The CDR3 loop is CSVETSGGPPYNEQFF. CDR3 in DNA: TGCAGCGTTGAAACTAGCGGGGGGCCCCCCTACAATGAGCAGTTCTTC.

This sequence joins TRBV6-2 or TRBV6-3 and TRBJ2-1, with TRBD1 matching 7 bases. The CDR3 sequence is 16 residues long. Germline V gene data show CDR1 as MNHEY and CDR2 as SVGEGT. After removal of 4 bases from V and 1 base from J, the junction contained 7 bases not matched to a gene. The CDR3 nucleotides are TGTGCCAGCAGTTCCCTCCTGGGACAGTCCTACAATGAGCAGTTCTTC. Its protein product is CASSSLLGQSYNEQFF.

The J gene is TRBJ1-1, the V gene TRBV5-4; D is unclear. Germline CDR1 reads SGHNT; CDR2 reads YYREEE (reference sequence). V was pared by 0 bases and J by 0 bases, with 9 bases between. This CDR3 contains 15 residues. The CDR3 sequence: CASSLDRSLNTEAFF. CDR3 DNA: TGTGCCAGCAGCTTGGACAGATCTTTGAACACTGAAGCTTTCTTT.

This chain links TRBV6-5 with TRBJ1-1, with D perhaps matching TRBD1 (6 bases). The CDR3 spans 13 residues. The ends were cut back, 11 bases at V and 1 base at J, with 14 bases in the middle. In germline, CDR1 is MNHEY, CDR2 SVGAGI. The CDR3 is CAARGIWNTEAFF. CDR3 sequence (DNA): TGTGCCGCAAGGGGGATTTGGAACACTGAAGCTTTCTTT.

Only one count was recorded for this clone. The V call is TRBV7-9, the J call TRBJ2-1, with 9 nucleotides matching TRBD2. The CDR3 spans 15 residues. Trimming removed 3 bases from V and 8 bases from J; junction bases left unmatched: 8. The germline gives CDR1 SEHNR, CDR2 FQNEAQ (reference sequence). The chain's CDR3 is CASSFWTSEADEQFF. CDR3 coding DNA: TGTGCCAGCAGCTTTTGGACTAGCGAAGCGGATGAGCAGTTCTTC.

By proportion, this clone is medium-sized. This sequence joins TRBV6-1 and TRBJ1-4; TRBD1 matches at 12 bases. Per the germline V gene, CDR1 is MNHNS and CDR2 is SASEGT. There are 14 residues in the CDR3. V shed 3 bases and J 7 bases; nucleotides not matched to a gene: 0. As DNA, the CDR3 is TGTGCCAGCAGTGAGGGACAGGGGGCTGAAAAACTGTTTTTT. Protein sequence: CASSEGQGAEKLFF.

The V call is TRBV5-4, the J call TRBJ2-7; 8 nucleotides agree with TRBD1. The CDR3 covers 12 residues. Germline V gives CDR1 SGHNT, CDR2 YYREEE (reference sequence). Trimming cost V 0 bases and J 7 bases; bases outside gene matches: 0. The DNA of the CDR3 is TGTGCCAGCAGCTTGGGACAGGGGGAGCAGTACTTC. It codes for CASSLGQGEQYF.

For this clone: The sample has other DNA sequences that encode this CDR3 too. The V and J genes are TRBV27 and TRBJ2-6, with D hard to call. Germline V gives CDR1 MNHEY, CDR2 SMNVEV (reference sequence). The CDR3 contains 13 residues. Trimming shortened V by 3 bases and J by 4 bases, and 4 bases separated the two germline ends. CDR3 region: CASSFSGANVLTF. CDR3 in DNA: TGTGCCAGCAGTTTCTCCGGGGCCAACGTCCTGACTTTC.

The rearrangement links TRBV14 to TRBJ1-2; no clear D. Germline CDR1 SGHDN, CDR2 FVKESK. Trimming pared 2 bases from V and 8 bases from J, leaving 12 bases between. The CDR3 is 13 residues long. CDR3 sequence reads: CASSQKWRAGYTF. The DNA of the CDR3 is TGTGCCAGCAGCCAAAAATGGAGGGCCGGCTACACCTTC.

The chain links TRBV6-1 to TRBJ2-7, with D possibly matching TRBD2 (6 bases). This CDR3 has 15 residues. The germline CDR1 and CDR2 sequences are MNHNS and SASEGT. Trimming removed 6 bases from V and 0 bases from J, with 15 bases in between. The DNA for the CDR3 is TGTGCCAGCAGCCAGGGACTGTCATTCTCCTACGAGCAGTACTTC. This codes for CASSQGLSFSYEQYF.

The chain has TRBV5-1 and TRBJ1-6; D remains ambiguous. Trimming removed 1 base from V and 10 bases from J, with 9 bases in between. The CDR3 length is 13 residues. Germline CDR1 SGHRS, CDR2 YFSETQ. The CDR3 here is CASSLIGESPLHF. The CDR3 DNA is TGCGCCAGCAGCTTGATCGGGGAATCACCCCTCCACTTT.

This clone was recorded only once. The chain uses TRBV30 and TRBJ1-2; 7 nucleotides line up with TRBD1. Germline CDR1 and CDR2: GTSNPN and SVGIG (reference sequence). The CDR3 is made up of 13 amino acids. V lost 0 bases, J lost 7 bases, and 5 bases stayed unmatched. Here the CDR3 DNA reads TGTGCCTGGAGTGTACGACAGGGTGGTGGCTACACCTTC. Its translation: CAWSVRQGGGYTF.

V is TRBV5-1 and J is TRBJ2-7; weak D call: TRBD2 (5 bases). Trimming took 1 base from V and 6 from J, leaving 14 bases between them. Germline V CDR1 and CDR2: SGHRS, YFSETQ. This CDR3 is 14 amino acids long. CDR3 amino acids: CASSLQVEGREQYF. The CDR3 DNA sequence: TGCGCCAGCAGCTTGCAGGTAGAGGGTCGCGAGCAGTACTTC.

The genes are TRBV3-1 (or the pseudogene TRBV3-2) and TRBJ2-1; D is possibly TRBD2 (6 bases). CDR1 is LGHDT and CDR2 is YNNKEL in the germline V gene (reference sequence). CDR3 size: 16 residues. V lost 8 bases, J lost 2 bases, and 19 bases lay in between. The CDR3 nucleotides are TGTGCCAGCCTTCTTGCCGGGACTCCGCCCTACAATGAGCAGTTCTTC. Translating gives CASLLAGTPPYNEQFF.

The genes are TRBV7-2 and TRBJ2-7; TRBD1 matches at 8 bases. The V gene end was trimmed by 5 bases and the J gene end by 4 bases; junction bases not matched to a gene: 10. Germline V gene lookup returns CDR1 SGHTA and CDR2 FQGNSA. The CDR3 length is 15 residues. The CDR3 bases are TGTGCCAGCAGCGCAGTCGGACAGGGTGGATACGAGCAGTACTTC. Amino acids: CASSAVGQGGYEQYF.

V gene TRBV5-5 combines with J gene TRBJ2-7; maybe TRBD1 (5 bases). V was trimmed by 0 bases and J by 3 bases, leaving 13 bases between them. This CDR3 is 15 amino acids long. Germline CDR1 and CDR2: SGHKS and YYEKEE (reference sequence). The CDR3 spells CASSLARVSLYEQYF. CDR3 sequence (DNA): TGTGCCAGCAGCTTGGCCAGGGTCTCCCTCTACGAGCAGTACTTC.

The rearrangement links TRBV5-4 to TRBJ2-1, with a weak D call TRBD2 (6 bases). The germline V gene has CDR1 SGHNT and CDR2 YYREEE (reference sequence). Between the trimmed V and J ends, which lost 0 bases and 2 bases, there was a span of 9 bases. CDR3 size: 15 residues. CDR3 loop: CASSLGSSAYNEQFF. Here the CDR3 DNA reads TGTGCCAGCAGCTTGGGGTCTAGCGCCTACAATGAGCAGTTCTTC. Looking up the rest from reference TRBV5-4 and TRBJ2-1 gives the full variable domain: ETGVTQSPTHLIKTRGQQVTLRCSSQSGHNTVSWYQQALGQGPQFIFQYYREEENGRGNFPPRFSGLQFPNYSSELNVNALELDDSALYLCASSLGSSAYNEQFFGPGTRLTVL.

The genes are TRBV7-3 and TRBJ2-7; 12 nucleotides line up with TRBD1. V shed 2 bases, J shed 5 bases, and the junction held 10 bases outside the gene matches. Germline values: CDR1 SGHTA, CDR2 FQGTGA. This CDR3 has 17 residues. The CDR3 bases are TGTGCCAGCAGCTTAGTTGGTTTGGGACAGGGGGCAAACGAGCAGTACTTC. This codes for CASSLVGLGQGANEQYF. Using reference TRBV7-3 and TRBJ2-7 for the parts outside the CDR3, the full variable domain is GAGVSQTPSNKVTEKGKYVELRCDPISGHTALYWYRQSLGQGPEFLIYFQGTGAADDSGLPNDRFFAVRPEGSVSTLKIQRTERGDSAVYLCASSLVGLGQGANEQYFGPGTRLTVT.

This chain joins TRBV19 and TRBJ1-5, with 11 bases fitting TRBD1. Germline trimming cut 7 bases from V and 6 bases from J; bases unmatched to any gene: 5. Germline-derived CDR1 and CDR2 are LNHDA and SQIVND (reference sequence). The CDR3 length is 14 residues. The CDR3: CASTSGQGVQPQHF. The CDR3 bases are TGTGCCAGTACCTCGGGACAGGGGGTTCAGCCCCAGCATTTT.

V gene TRBV27 combines with J gene TRBJ2-7; a possible D gene is TRBD2 (5 bases). This CDR3 spans 15 amino acids. Germline lookup yields CDR1 MNHEY and CDR2 SMNVEV (reference sequence). V was clipped by 0 bases and J by 4 bases, with 13 bases between them. The CDR3 is CASSLSFGIGYEQYF. The CDR3 region has the DNA TGTGCCAGCAGTTTATCGTTCGGGATTGGGTACGAGCAGTACTTC.

The rearrangement uses TRBV12-3 or TRBV12-4 and TRBJ1-1; 10 bases fit TRBD1. Losses at the gene ends were 8 bases for V and 3 bases for J; bases not matched to a gene: 3. The CDR3 totals 13 residues. CDR3 sequence: CASRQGADTEAFF. In nucleotides, the CDR3 is TGTGCCAGCCGACAGGGGGCGGACACTGAAGCTTTCTTT.

V usage is TRBV18 and J usage is TRBJ1-1, with TRBD1 as a possible D gene (6 bases). Per germline, CDR1 KGHSH and CDR2 LQKENI. The CDR3 covers 15 residues. Trimming took off 1 base at V and 1 base at J, with 10 bases between the two ends. CDR3 nucleotides: TGTGCCAGCTCACCACGACAGGCCCAGAACACTGAAGCTTTCTTT. Translated, it gives CASSPRQAQNTEAFF.

This rearrangement joins TRBV30 to TRBJ2-7; 7 nucleotides align to TRBD1. J gave up 6 bases and V 2 bases, and 7 bases lay outside the gene matches. The CDR3 has 13 residues. In germline, CDR1 is GTSNPN, CDR2 SVGIG (reference sequence). The CDR3 loop is CAWSYTGVSEQYF. Written as DNA, the CDR3 is TGTGCCTGGAGTTATACAGGGGTGAGCGAGCAGTACTTC.

This rearrangement joins TRBV19 to TRBJ1-1; TRBD1 agrees at 10 bases. The V gene end was trimmed by 6 bases and the J gene end by 1 base; junction bases not matched to a gene: 5. The CDR3 length is 15 residues. Germline V gene sequence: CDR1 LNHDA, CDR2 SQIVND (reference sequence). The CDR3 region is CASRLTGGANTEAFF. The CDR3 nucleotides are TGTGCCAGTAGACTGACAGGGGGCGCGAACACTGAAGCTTTCTTT.

The rearrangement joins TRBV7-9 to TRBJ2-7; possibly TRBD2 for D (5 bases). CDR1 is SEHNR, CDR2 FQNEAQ, per germline (reference sequence). The CDR3 is 12 residues long. The germline V and J ends were trimmed by 5 bases and 3 bases, with 8 bases remaining between them. Here the CDR3 DNA reads TGTGCCAGCAGCCGGGGTCGCTACGAGCAGTACTTC. It encodes CASSRGRYEQYF.

The V gene is TRBV28, the J gene TRBJ2-2; tentative D call: TRBD1 (5 bases). Germline V gene lookup returns CDR1 MDHEN and CDR2 SYDVKM. The CDR3 totals 15 residues. V was clipped by 6 bases and J by 1 base, with 12 bases between them. Written as DNA, the CDR3 is TGTGCCAGCAGGCCCCTTGGACAGAACACCGGGGAGCTGTTTTTT. The encoded protein is CASRPLGQNTGELFF. The whole variable domain, remainder taken from reference TRBV28 and TRBJ2-2, is DVKVTQSSRYLVKRTGEKVFLECVQDMDHENMFWYRQDPGLGLRLIYFSYDVKMKEKGDIPEGYSVSREKKERFSLILESASTNQTSMYLCASRPLGQNTGELFFGEGSRLTVL.